These 23 T cell receptor beta chains share one sample of origin, sequenced in a study of blood T cell repertoires in COVID-19. Assay used: immunoSEQ multiplex PCR; TCRdb lists only in-frame clones, some missing. Here the sample spans about 230,000 clones, over 75% being singletons. The sample was PBMCs or T cells enriched from blood (not recorded which). The receptors derive from a man aged 18 to 29 who had recovered from COVID-19.

V and J are TRBV3-1 (or the pseudogene TRBV3-2) and TRBJ2-1, with 13 nucleotides matching TRBD2. This CDR3 comprises 16 residues. Germline lookup yields CDR1 LGHDT and CDR2 YNNKEL (reference sequence). The junction had 6 bases not matched to a gene; V was cut back by 4 bases and J by 6 bases. The CDR3 region is CASSRRTSGGANEQFF. The CDR3 nucleotides read TGTGCCAGCAGCCGCAGAACTAGCGGGGGGGCCAATGAGCAGTTCTTC.

This chain links TRBV7-8 with TRBJ1-6, with D possibly TRBD1 on 6 matching bases. Between the trimmed V and J ends, which lost 2 bases and 7 bases, there was a span of 12 bases. The CDR3 runs 15 residues. Germline V gene lookup returns CDR1 SGHVS and CDR2 FQNEAQ. CDR3 sequence reads: CASSLNSRGNSPLHF. The CDR3 DNA follows: TGTGCCAGCAGCTTAAACTCCAGGGGAAATTCACCCCTCCACTTT.

The gene calls are TRBV19 and TRBJ1-5; D ambiguous. Germline V gives CDR1 LNHDA, CDR2 SQIVND (reference sequence). The CDR3 spans 13 residues. The V and J ends lost 5 bases and 6 bases respectively, with 11 bases between them. CDR3 nucleotide sequence: TGTGCCAGTAGTGGGCAGGTGGGTCAGCCCCAGCATTTT. Its protein product is CASSGQVGQPQHF. Together with reference TRBV19 and TRBJ1-5, the CDR3 gives the full variable domain: DGGITQSPKYLFRKEGQNVTLSCEQNLNHDAMYWYRQDPGQGLRLIYYSQIVNDFQKGDIAEGYSVSREKKESFPLTVTSAQKNPTAFYLCASSGQVGQPQHFGDGTRLSIL.

The rearrangement uses TRBV27 and TRBJ2-1, with D possibly matching TRBD2 (6 bases). CDR1 is MNHEY, CDR2 SMNVEV, per germline (reference sequence). The ends were cut back, 3 bases at V and 7 bases at J, with 10 bases in the middle. The CDR3 is 13 residues long. This chain's CDR3 is CASSFMEGNEQFF. As DNA, the CDR3 is TGTGCCAGCAGTTTTATGGAGGGTAATGAGCAGTTCTTC.

The chain has TRBV27 and TRBJ1-5; 7 bases line up with TRBD1. Germline assignment: CDR1 MNHEY and CDR2 SMNVEV (reference sequence). J lost 4 bases, V lost 3 bases, and 3 bases had no gene match. The CDR3 is made up of 14 amino acids. The CDR3 bases are TGTGCCAGCAGTTTGAGGGACAGAAATCAGCCCCAGCATTTT. Translated: CASSLRDRNQPQHF.

The chain is built from TRBV11-2 and TRBJ1-1, with a weak D call TRBD1 (5 bases). Trimming removed 4 bases at V and 11 bases at J, with 14 bases between. Germline V gene lookup returns CDR1 SGHAT and CDR2 FQNNGV. The CDR3 length is 12 residues. CDR3 amino acids: CASSSFQGQAFF. Written as DNA, the CDR3 is TGTGCCAGCAGCTCGTTCCAGGGTCAGGCTTTCTTT. The entire variable domain, with the rest obtained from reference TRBV11-2 and TRBJ1-1, is as follows: EAGVAQSPRYKIIEKRQSVAFWCNPISGHATLYWYQQILGQGPKLLIQFQNNGVVDDSQLPKDRFSAERLKGVDSTLKIQPAKLEDSAVYLCASSSFQGQAFFGQGTRLTVV.

The J gene is TRBJ1-3, the V gene TRBV6-5, with D possibly being TRBD1 (5 bases). The CDR3 covers 13 residues. Germline-derived CDR1 and CDR2 are MNHEY and SVGAGI. V gave up 8 bases and J gave up 3 bases, with 11 bases separating them. The CDR3, as DNA: TGTGCCAGCGGAGGGGCTTATGGAAACACCATATATTTT. Translating it yields CASGGAYGNTIYF.

The chain recombines TRBV13 with TRBJ2-3; 8 nucleotides match TRBD2. The CDR3 has 15 amino acids. V dropped 4 bases and J dropped 11; count of bases not matched to a gene: 14. Germline CDR1 PRHDT, CDR2 FYEKMQ (reference sequence). The CDR3 nucleotides read TGTGCCAGCAGCTCCCGGACTAGCCGAAACGGCGGGCAGTATTTT. Protein sequence: CASSSRTSRNGGQYF.

The rearrangement joins TRBV3-1 (or the pseudogene TRBV3-2) to TRBJ1-2, with TRBD1 matching 9 bases. Trimming took 4 bases from V and 2 from J; bases not matched to a gene: 8. The germline gives CDR1 LGHDT, CDR2 YNNKEL (reference sequence). The CDR3 extends over 16 amino acids. The CDR3 DNA follows: TGTGCCAGCAGCCCGACGGCCGGGACAGGGAACTATGGCTACACCTTC. It encodes CASSPTAGTGNYGYTF.

The J gene is TRBJ2-3, the V gene TRBV6-5; TRBD2 aligns across 11 bases. Germline V gives CDR1 MNHEY, CDR2 SVGAGI. CDR3 length equals 16 residues. The trim removed 0 bases at V and 2 bases at J, leaving 1 base unmatched. In DNA, the CDR3 is TGTGCCAGCAGTTACTCGGGACTAGCGGACACAGATACGCAGTATTTT. The encoded protein is CASSYSGLADTDTQYF.

The V and J genes are TRBV19 and TRBJ2-3; 11 bases are a match to TRBD2. The CDR3 extends over 16 amino acids. V lost 5 bases to trimming and J lost 5 bases; unmatched junction nucleotides: 9. From germline, CDR1 is LNHDA and CDR2 SQIVND (reference sequence). CDR3 DNA: TGTGCCAGTAGTCGATTGACTAGCGGGGCCCAAGATACGCAGTATTTT. Translated, it gives CASSRLTSGAQDTQYF.

The V and J genes are TRBV18 and TRBJ1-1, with TRBD1 identical over 12 bases. Germline CDR1 is KGHSH and CDR2 is LQKENI. The CDR3 contains 16 residues. V shed 3 bases and J 7 bases; nucleotides not matched to a gene: 9. The CDR3 DNA reads TGTGCCAGCTCACCGCCCTCGGGGACAGGGGGCCGTGAAGCTTTCTTT. Translated, it gives CASSPPSGTGGREAFF.

The V call is TRBV2, the J call TRBJ1-1, with 7 bases aligning to TRBD1. Germline lookup yields CDR1 SNHLY and CDR2 FYNNEI. CDR3 length: 14 residues. The V and J ends lost 4 bases and 1 base, in that order; junction bases with no gene match: 3. The CDR3: CASSVGQSNTEAFF. The DNA of the CDR3 is TGTGCCAGCAGTGTGGGACAGTCGAACACTGAAGCTTTCTTT. The full variable domain, completed using reference TRBV2 and TRBJ1-1, is EPEVTQTPSHQVTQMGQEVILRCVPISNHLYFYWYRQILGQKVEFLVSFYNNEISEKSEIFDDQFSVERPDGSNFTLKIRSTKLEDSAMYFCASSVGQSNTEAFFGQGTRLTVV.

This rearrangement joins TRBV3-1 (or the pseudogene TRBV3-2) to TRBJ2-3, with a possible D match to TRBD2 (5 bases). Trimming left V 4 bases short and J 7 bases short, with 9 bases between. From germline, CDR1 is LGHDT and CDR2 YNNKEL (reference sequence). This CDR3 is built from 12 residues. CDR3: CASSPTGNTQYF. CDR3 nucleotides: TGTGCCAGCAGCCCGACGGGAAATACGCAGTATTTT.

CDR3 sequence reads: CASSQWLANTGELFF. The CDR3 nucleotides are TGTGCCAGCAGCCAATGGCTAGCGAACACCGGGGAGCTGTTTTTT. The chain employs TRBV14 and TRBJ2-2; D not certain. Trimming shortened V by 2 bases and J by 0 bases, and 7 bases separated the two germline ends. This CDR3 spans 15 amino acids. Germline-derived CDR1 and CDR2 are SGHDN and FVKESK.

Only one count was recorded for this clone. The gene calls are TRBV27 and TRBJ2-6, with 7 bases lining up with TRBD2. This CDR3 has 16 residues. CDR1 is MNHEY and CDR2 is SMNVEV in the germline V gene (reference sequence). The ends lost 3 bases at V and 4 bases at J; junction bases unmatched: 6. The CDR3 region has the DNA TGTGCCAGCAGTTTCTGGGCGGGAGCCGGGGCCAACGTCCTGACTTTC. Protein product: CASSFWAGAGANVLTF.

The rearrangement uses TRBV21-1 and TRBJ1-5; the table's D call TRBD1 went unverified against the DNA. TRBV21-1 is a recognized pseudogene. CDR3 length: 17 amino acids. The CDR3: CASSKALQVGGNQPQHF. In DNA form, the CDR3 reads TGTGCCAGCAGCAAAGCGCTGCAGGTAGGGGGCAATCAGCCCCAGCATTTT.

J is TRBJ2-1 and V is TRBV9, with D possibly matching TRBD2 (5 bases). Trimming took off 6 bases at V and 0 bases at J, with 13 bases between the two ends. This CDR3 has 15 amino acids. Looked up from germline, CDR1 is SGDLS and CDR2 is YYNGEE. For the CDR3, the DNA is TGTGCCAGCACGCCTCTAGGGAGCTCCTACAATGAGCAGTTCTTC. Translating it yields CASTPLGSSYNEQFF.

The J gene is TRBJ2-7, the V gene TRBV5-6, with D possibly TRBD1 on 5 matching bases. CDR3 size: 14 residues. CDR1 and CDR2 from the germline V gene are SGHDT and YYEEEE. V was cut by 4 bases and J by 2 bases, with 13 bases left in between. Here the CDR3 reads CASSQTVPTYEQYF. CDR3 nucleotide sequence: TGTGCCAGCAGCCAGACAGTCCCCACCTACGAGCAGTACTTC.

This chain joins TRBV5-5 and TRBJ1-6; no definite D call. There are 15 residues in the CDR3. V dropped 7 bases and J dropped 0 bases, with 11 bases sitting between them. Germline loops: CDR1 SGHKS, CDR2 YYEKEE (reference sequence). In DNA, the CDR3 is TGTGCCAGCGGATGGGAGAGCTCCTATAATTCACCCCTCCACTTT. Amino acid sequence: CASGWESSYNSPLHF.

CDR3 bases: TGTGCCAGCAGTTACTTCGGGGGGCTCAGCACAGATACGCAGTATTTT. This gives the protein CASSYFGGLSTDTQYF. This sequence joins TRBV6-5 and TRBJ2-3, with D tentatively TRBD2 (7 bases). This CDR3 has 16 residues. V was clipped by 1 base and J by 0 bases, with 11 bases between them. The germline gives CDR1 MNHEY, CDR2 SVGAGI.

The chain is built from TRBV5-1 and TRBJ2-5; 10 bases agree with TRBD2. Germline loops: CDR1 SGHRS, CDR2 YFSETQ. The CDR3 runs 15 residues. V gave up 4 bases and J gave up 0 bases; unmatched junction bases: 3. The CDR3 reads CASSAGLAYQETQYF. The CDR3 DNA reads as TGCGCCAGCAGCGCGGGACTAGCGTACCAAGAGACCCAGTACTTC.

The CDR3 nucleotides are TGTGCCAGCAGCCCGCCGCCAGGGTATAGAACCGGGGAGCTGTTTTTT. Its translation is CASSPPPGYRTGELFF. The J gene is TRBJ2-2, the V gene TRBV11-2, with a weak D call TRBD1 (5 bases). V gave up 5 bases and J gave up 5 bases, with 18 bases separating them. Germline CDR1 reads SGHAT; CDR2 reads FQNNGV. CDR3 length: 16 amino acids.